What follows are 17 T cell receptor beta chains derived from one specimen sequenced in a study of PD-1 blockade in classical Hodgkin lymphoma. Relapse after autologous stem cell transplantation occurred in every patient, and brentuximab vedotin exposure varied. Sequenced by immunoSEQ multiplex PCR; TCRdb stores in-frame clones only, minus some. The sample includes 20,000 to 30,000 clones, around 63% seen only once; the top ten take 2.5% to 3.5%. This sample comprised peripheral blood mononuclear cells (PBMCs), obtained at baseline. The receptors come from a human donor with classical Hodgkin lymphoma.

A few counts support this clone. V usage is TRBV7-2 and J usage is TRBJ2-7; D is possibly TRBD2 (6 bases). Trimming took 3 bases from V and 3 from J, leaving 15 bases between them. CDR1 and CDR2 from the germline V gene are SGHTA and FQGNSA. This CDR3 contains 15 residues. The CDR3 nucleotides read TGTGCCAGCAGCTTGTTTAAGGAGGGGTTCTACGAGCAGTACTTC. Translated: CASSLFKEGFYEQYF.

The chain carries TRBV27 and TRBJ2-5, with 8 bases lining up with TRBD2. Trimming took 5 bases from V and 5 from J; bases not matched to a gene: 10. This CDR3 spans 15 amino acids. CDR1 is MNHEY and CDR2 is SMNVEV in the germline V gene (reference sequence). The CDR3 spells CASSTHGGGIETQYF. The CDR3 region has the DNA TGTGCCAGCAGTACCCACGGGGGGGGTATCGAGACCCAGTACTTC.

The chain combines TRBV21-1 with TRBJ1-4. TRBV21-1 is a pseudogene segment. The CDR3 has 16 amino acids. CDR3 amino acids: CASSKAAISGSEKLFF. CDR3 DNA sequence: TGTGCCAGCAGCAAAGCGGCTATATCGGGGAGTGAAAAACTGTTTTTT.

This clone was seen a handful of times. This sequence joins TRBV6-4 and TRBJ2-2; TRBD1 is a possible D gene (6 bases). CDR1 is MRHNA, CDR2 SNTAGT, per germline. Trimming left V 5 bases short and J 7 bases short, with 11 bases between. There are 13 residues in the CDR3. The CDR3 nucleotides read TGTGCCAGCAGTAACAGGGCGAACGGGGAGCTGTTTTTT. Its protein product is CASSNRANGELFF.

This clone has only one observation. The rearrangement uses TRBV10-3 and TRBJ1-3; TRBD1 agrees at 8 bases. V gave up 7 bases and J gave up 3 bases; unmatched junction bases: 5. This CDR3 spans 14 amino acids. Germline V gives CDR1 ENHRY, CDR2 SYGVKD. The CDR3 region is CAIMAGGYGNTIYF. In DNA, the CDR3 is TGTGCCATCATGGCAGGGGGCTATGGAAACACCATATATTTT.

The genes are TRBV5-8 and TRBJ1-5; D gene uncertain. This CDR3 has 13 amino acids. Germline lookup yields CDR1 SGHTS and CDR2 YDEGEE. V was shortened by 7 bases and J by 1 base, with 9 bases between the two germline ends. As DNA, the CDR3 is TGTGCCAGCTCTGCGGAGAGCAATCAGCCCCAGCATTTT. It specifies CASSAESNQPQHF.

The chain carries TRBV13 and TRBJ1-1, with a possible D match to TRBD1 (6 bases). Between the trimmed V and J ends, which lost 5 bases and 4 bases, there was a span of 17 bases. The CDR3 runs to 15 residues. Per the germline V gene, CDR1 is PRHDT and CDR2 is FYEKMQ (reference sequence). The CDR3 is CASSIRGGSGTEAFF. The CDR3 DNA follows: TGTGCCAGCAGCATCCGAGGGGGGTCGGGCACTGAAGCTTTCTTT.

The chain is built from TRBV7-9 and TRBJ2-7; 7 positions match TRBD1. CDR3 length: 15 amino acids. Germline CDR1 reads SEHNR; CDR2 reads FQNEAQ (reference sequence). V lost 5 bases to trimming and J lost 2 bases; unmatched junction nucleotides: 9. The CDR3 DNA sequence: TGTGCCAGCAGCCCTGTGGGACAGAGGACCTACGAGCAGTACTTC. Translated: CASSPVGQRTYEQYF.

The chain carries TRBV5-6 and TRBJ2-7, with D perhaps TRBD2 (6 bases). V was trimmed by 4 bases and J by 7 bases, leaving 12 bases between them. In germline, CDR1 is SGHDT, CDR2 YYEEEE. CDR3 length equals 12 residues. CDR3 loop: CASSIKAGEQYF. DNA of the CDR3: TGTGCCAGCAGCATCAAGGCGGGAGAGCAGTACTTC.

The CDR3: CASSPGPSNTEAFF. The CDR3 region has the DNA TGTGCCAGCAGCCCCGGGCCTTCTAACACTGAAGCTTTCTTT. The V and J genes are TRBV4-2 and TRBJ1-1; no definite D call. Germline CDR1 is LGHNA and CDR2 is YNFKEQ. The CDR3 consists of 14 residues. Between the trimmed V and J ends, which lost 4 bases and 2 bases, there was a span of 11 bases.

This sequence joins TRBV6-1 and TRBJ2-1; 11 positions agree with TRBD2. The CDR3 consists of 16 residues. Trimming at V came to 3 bases and at J to 6 bases, leaving 7 bases not matched to a gene. Germline V gene lookup returns CDR1 MNHNS and CDR2 SASEGT. The CDR3 region is CASSEPTSGGLNEQFF. CDR3 in DNA: TGTGCCAGCAGTGAGCCTACTAGCGGGGGACTCAATGAGCAGTTCTTC.

The chain joins TRBV7-2 to TRBJ2-4; D is undetermined. V lost 0 bases and J 11 bases, leaving 8 bases between the germline ends. The CDR3 totals 12 residues. Per the germline V gene, CDR1 is SGHTA and CDR2 is FQGNSA. The CDR3 DNA is TGTGCCAGCAGCTTAGCTCACAGCGTTCAGTACTTC. This gives the protein CASSLAHSVQYF.

This clone was seen a few times. One end of the junction fails to match germline, which may point to a read error. The chain carries TRBV7-7 and TRBJ2-7; D is perhaps TRBD2 (5 bases). The length of the CDR3 is 13 residues. Looked up from germline, CDR1 is SSHAT and CDR2 is FNYEAQ (reference sequence). DNA for the CDR3: TGTGCTAGCAGCTTAGAGACGGGATACGAGCAGTACTTC. This sequence encodes CASSLETGYEQYF.

The rearrangement links TRBV7-4 to TRBJ1-1; possible D gene TRBD1, 5 bases. Trimming left V 6 bases short and J 2 bases short, with 19 bases between. The V gene's germline CDR1 is SGHVT and CDR2 SQSDAQ. This CDR3 has 16 amino acids. The CDR3 loop reads CASSGDPTDGNTEAFF. In nucleotides, the CDR3 is TGTGCCAGCAGTGGGGATCCGACAGACGGTAACACTGAAGCTTTCTTT.

This clone was detected only a few times. The J gene is TRBJ2-6, the V gene TRBV19; no clear D. Deletions cut 3 bases from V and 0 bases from J, with 6 bases between. The germline V gene encodes CDR1 LNHDA and CDR2 SQIVND (reference sequence). The CDR3 contains 15 residues. The CDR3 loop reads CASSIPRSGANVLTF. Here the CDR3 DNA reads TGTGCCAGTAGTATCCCCCGCTCTGGGGCCAACGTCCTGACTTTC. Variable domain in full (rest from reference TRBV19 and TRBJ2-6): DGGITQSPKYLFRKEGQNVTLSCEQNLNHDAMYWYRQDPGQGLRLIYYSQIVNDFQKGDIAEGYSVSREKKESFPLTVTSAQKNPTAFYLCASSIPRSGANVLTFGAGSRLTVL.

Worth noting for this clone: Other DNA sequences in this sample translate to the same CDR3. The chain recombines TRBV4-1 with TRBJ2-6, with D perhaps matching TRBD1 (5 bases). Germline V CDR1 and CDR2: MGHRA, YSYEKL. The CDR3 loop spans 15 amino acids. Trimming removed 1 base from V and 2 bases from J, with 6 bases in between. In nucleotides, the CDR3 is TGCGCCAGCAGCCAAGTAGGGGCTGGGGCCAACGTCCTGACTTTC. Encoded protein: CASSQVGAGANVLTF.

The V gene is TRBV28, the J gene TRBJ2-7; 8 nucleotides match TRBD1. Germline CDR1 is MDHEN and CDR2 is SYDVKM. The J segment lost 9 bases and the V segment lost 5 bases, leaving 9 bases of the junction unmatched. The CDR3 is made up of 13 amino acids. The CDR3: CASSRTGGSGQYF. Here the CDR3 DNA reads TGTGCCAGCAGTCGTACAGGGGGAAGTGGGCAGTACTTC.